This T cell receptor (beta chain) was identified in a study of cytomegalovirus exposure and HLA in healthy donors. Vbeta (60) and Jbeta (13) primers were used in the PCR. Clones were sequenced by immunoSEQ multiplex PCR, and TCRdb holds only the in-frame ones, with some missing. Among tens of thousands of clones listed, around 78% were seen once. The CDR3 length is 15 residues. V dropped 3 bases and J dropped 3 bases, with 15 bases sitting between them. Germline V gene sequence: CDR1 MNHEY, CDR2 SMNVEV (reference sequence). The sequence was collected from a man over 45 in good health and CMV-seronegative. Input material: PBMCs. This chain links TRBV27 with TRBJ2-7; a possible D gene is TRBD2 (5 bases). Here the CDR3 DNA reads TGTGCCAGCAGTTTCCGTCCGAGGAGCGGCTACGAGCAGTACTTC. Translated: CASSFRPRSGYEQYF.